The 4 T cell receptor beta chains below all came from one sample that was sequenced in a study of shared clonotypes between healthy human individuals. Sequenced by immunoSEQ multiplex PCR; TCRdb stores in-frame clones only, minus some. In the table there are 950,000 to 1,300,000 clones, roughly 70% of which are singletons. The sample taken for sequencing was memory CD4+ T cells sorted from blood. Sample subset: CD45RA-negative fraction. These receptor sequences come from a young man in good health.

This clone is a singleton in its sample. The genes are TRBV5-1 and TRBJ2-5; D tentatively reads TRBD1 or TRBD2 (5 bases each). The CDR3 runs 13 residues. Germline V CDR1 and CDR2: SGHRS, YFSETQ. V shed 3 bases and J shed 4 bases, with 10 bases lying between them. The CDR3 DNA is TGCGCCAGCAGCTGGGACGTTGGAGAGACCCAGTACTTC. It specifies CASSWDVGETQYF.

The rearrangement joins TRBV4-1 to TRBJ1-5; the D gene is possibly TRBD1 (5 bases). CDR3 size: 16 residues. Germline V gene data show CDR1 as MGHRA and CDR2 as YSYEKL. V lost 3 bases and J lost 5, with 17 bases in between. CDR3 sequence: CASSHFRQGRDQPQHF. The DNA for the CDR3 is TGCGCCAGCAGCCACTTTCGGCAGGGAAGGGATCAGCCCCAGCATTTT.

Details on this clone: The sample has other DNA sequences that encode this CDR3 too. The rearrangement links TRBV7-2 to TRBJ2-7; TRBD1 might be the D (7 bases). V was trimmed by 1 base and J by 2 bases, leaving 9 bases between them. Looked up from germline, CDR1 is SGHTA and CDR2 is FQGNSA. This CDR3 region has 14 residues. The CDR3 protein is CASSLGGTAYEQYF. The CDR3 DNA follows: TGTGCCAGCAGCTTAGGCGGGACAGCCTACGAGCAGTACTTC.

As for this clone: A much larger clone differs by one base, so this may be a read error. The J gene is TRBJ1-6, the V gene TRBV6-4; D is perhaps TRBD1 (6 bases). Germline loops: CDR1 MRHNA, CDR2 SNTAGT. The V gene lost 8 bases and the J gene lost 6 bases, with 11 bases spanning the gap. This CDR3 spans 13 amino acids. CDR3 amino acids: CASSEGGNSPLHF. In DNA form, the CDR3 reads TGTGCCAGCTCAGAGGGGGGTAATTCACCCCTCCACTTT.